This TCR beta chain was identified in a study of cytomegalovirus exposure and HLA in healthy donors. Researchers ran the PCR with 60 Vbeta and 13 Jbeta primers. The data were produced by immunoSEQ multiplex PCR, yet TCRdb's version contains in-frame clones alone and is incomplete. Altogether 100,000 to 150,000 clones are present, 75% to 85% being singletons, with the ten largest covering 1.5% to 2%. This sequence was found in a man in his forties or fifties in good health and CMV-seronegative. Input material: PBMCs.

The CDR3 protein is CASSLSPPGLAGVFYKDYEQYF. CDR3 nucleotides: TGTGCCAGCAGTTTATCGCCGCCGGGACTAGCGGGAGTCTTCTATAAGGACTACGAGCAGTACTTC. The chain uses TRBV27 and TRBJ2-7; TRBD2 matches 14 bases. Germline V gene sequence: CDR1 MNHEY, CDR2 SMNVEV (reference sequence). After removal of 0 bases from V and 3 bases from J, the junction contained 19 bases not matched to a gene. The CDR3 runs 22 residues.